Given below is one T cell receptor (beta chain) in context. It has no known antigen specificity. The sample holds no much larger clone one base away, and base qualities are not on file. In total, just over 650 healthy bone marrow donors made up the cohort. At the time of sampling, all cohort members were nominally healthy, though unrecorded immune exposures were likely present. The donor tested CMV seropositive and was one of the 289 seropositive cohort members. A peripheral blood sample was provided by each donor, and peripheral blood mononuclear cells were used for TCR beta sequencing. The Qiagen DNeasy Blood Extraction Kit was used to extract genomic DNA from the blood cell samples. The data were obtained in a study of cytomegalovirus exposure and HLA in healthy donors (dated by TCRdb to about 2017). As for the study more broadly: According to an earlier analysis of 587 of the donors, some 170 million T cells yielded roughly 110 million unique TCR beta sequences and about 300 Gb of sequence data. An early release covering around 630 HLA-typed donors comprised about 300 gigabases of sequencing data and around 86 million unique TCR sequences. Of the approximately 400 genotyped donors, approximately 80% were placed in the genetic ancestry cluster associated with self-reported Caucasian donors. The study was designed to test whether signatures of past pathogen exposure could be identified by cataloging public T cell receptors. The study profiled the T cell repertoires of under 850 subjects by immunosequencing and related them to cytomegalovirus serostatus. Along with the approximately 600-subject first cohort, a separate validation cohort of roughly 110 different subjects was used. To predict cytomegalovirus infection status, the study combined high-throughput TCR immunosequencing, statistical association of individual TCRs with disease status, and machine learning. A later analysis re-examined previously published TCR beta repertoires from roughly 650 donors and added high-resolution HLA genotyping to investigate patterns of TCR occurrence. Rather than using new phenotypic data, the later analysis identified candidate immune exposures from TCR beta sequences and from how often those sequences occurred across donors. An earlier analysis of about 620 of the donors applied high-throughput TCR beta sequencing to assess whether each TCR beta V gene segment acted as functional or pseudogenic. Donor age, sex, ethnicity and CMV serostatus were collected together with the repertoire data. In a later genetic analysis, genome-wide SNP genotypes for about three fifths of the roughly 670 donors were used, and that subset was treated as a discovery cohort. Every discovery cohort repertoire had been produced on one sequencing platform. Class I and class II HLA loci were covered by the typing at four-digit resolution. The number of typed donors differed by locus: about 620-630 for A, B, C, DRB1 and DQB1; 500 to 550 for DQA1; 600 to 610 for DPA1; and some 450 for DPB1. Roughly five DR-DQ haplotypes were handled as single units for association and clustering because linkage in the cohort was strong. Across approximately 420 genotyped donors of the cohort, an average of approximately 200,000 unique TCR beta nucleotide sequences per donor were sequenced, and 15% to 20% of those sequences were non-productive.

The germline V gene specifies MNHEY as CDR1 and SVGAGI as CDR2. From the cysteine through the phenylalanine, the CDR3 covers 15 amino acids. The only DNA kept is the CDR3, 45 bases in frame from the first base. V is pared back by 5 bases and J by 5 bases, with 18 bases lying between the germline termini. The method was the immunoSEQ multiplex PCR assay. For the multiplex PCR, a mixture combining 60 forward primers for TCR Vbeta segments and 13 reverse primers for TCR Jbeta segments was used. The CDR3 region of rearranged TCR beta genes was amplified from genomic DNA by a multiplex PCR assay. The Illumina HiSeq System was used to sequence the amplified TCR beta libraries as 87-base-pair reads. In the authors' own workflow: A later analysis counted tens of millions of unique TCR beta chains across the 670 or so repertoires, and 9.5 million to 11 million of these chains were shared by at least two donors. Raw reads were error-corrected and collapsed into unique sequences with a nearest-neighbor algorithm that merged closely related sequences to remove PCR and sequencing errors. To assign V, D and J gene segments, CDR3 sequences were aligned to IMGT reference sequences. For a sequence to be retained, at least a six-nucleotide match to both a V gene segment and a J gene segment was required. Rearrangements were called productive when the CDR3 lacked stop codons and stayed in frame with V and J; all others were non-productive. Following IMGT convention, CDR3 was defined as the stretch from the second conserved V-encoded cysteine to the conserved J-encoded phenylalanine. The earlier analysis of about 530 of the donors excluded any sequence lacking an unambiguous match to a single V gene segment. An earlier analysis of fewer than 750 of the donors classified V segments as functional when productive rearrangements were above 56.7% and as segregating when the standard deviation between donors was above 5%. To diagnose cytomegalovirus status from the catalog of TCR beta chain sequences, a statistical classification framework was built. In a later analysis, V and J genes were assigned by comparing TCR nucleotide sequences against IMGT/GENE-DB human TR gene sequences. In a later analysis, CDR3 sequences and most-parsimonious VDJ recombination scenarios were assigned using the TCRdist pipeline. In a later analysis, each TCR beta chain was defined by its CDR3 amino acid sequence together with its V-gene family, and reads without a unique V-gene family were excluded. A later analysis removed 500 to 600 highly shared, low-generation-probability nucleotide sequences to deal with suspected cross-contamination and a sequencing artifact. For each public chain, a later analysis derived a clonal expansion index from normalized ranks of inferred template counts within each repertoire. In a later analysis, generation probabilities were computed using a VDJ recombination model fitted to out-of-frame rearrangements, and the results were checked against IGoR. A later analysis scored TCR-TCR, TCR-HLA and TCR-CMV co-occurrence with hypergeometric tests, applying a repertoire-size bias correction to TCR pairs. A later analysis estimated false discovery rates by permuting HLA or CMV assignments 20 times. In a later analysis, co-occurring TCRs were grouped using DBSCAN, and TCRdist sequence similarity was added for clustering within HLA-allele-positive subsets. Repertoires with fewer than 30,000 or more than 120,000 public chains were left out of co-occurrence clustering, as were four to six repertoires with anomalous nucleotide sharing. This is the immuneACCESS table as TCRdb keeps it, with only in-frame sequences that have V and J called. A part of the clones is gone; compared with another copy, unresolved V genes explain less than half, and the rest is unexplained. V and J calls and clone size come straight from that table; D and trimming were deduced from the DNA. The sample data list about 120,000 clones, and around 60% of these were observed just once. Jointly, the top ten make up about 9.1% of the sample.

What the work shows at the level of the full study, not this receptor alone: A further reported finding was that TCR beta sequences accurately predicted the HLA-A and HLA-B alleles for most subjects in the first cohort. Strong co-occurrence of HLA alleles, especially DR and DQ, made assigning TCR associations to individual alleles difficult. A cluster of highly shared sequence variants was judged likely to represent a technical artifact of the sequencing pipeline. A later genetic analysis reported fewer N-insertions in productive TCRs among donors in an Asian-associated ancestry cluster than the approximately 670-donor mean. Only TCR beta chains were sequenced in this cohort, and the absence of alpha or paired-chain data limited detectable features. According to a later analysis, parvovirus B19, influenza, CMV and Epstein-Barr virus appeared linked to several top co-occurrence clusters. In a later genetic analysis, a missense DCLRE1C variant was associated with V-gene and J-gene trimming of TCR beta chains, and the association was replicated in an independent cohort. Compared with equally common non-associated chains, HLA-associated TCR beta chains in a later analysis were more clonally expanded and had lower generation probabilities. The authors suggested that the approach could potentially be generalized to other disease states and immunological phenotypes. The 87-base-pair reads could not distinguish some IMGT-functional V segments, including TRBV6-2 and TRBV6-3, so those segments were excluded. A later analysis found that TCR association rates varied across HLA loci, with DRB1 alleles showing the most associated TCRs and HLA-C alleles the fewest. Three of the identified cytomegalovirus-associated TCR beta chains were confirmed in vitro to be specific for cytomegalovirus antigens. CMV serostatus was the only immune exposure information available for the cohort. HLA typing was unavailable for some donors at each locus, so association tests used only the typed subset. The presence/absence analyses assumed that sequencing depth was roughly uniform across donors, and that assumption may not be true. According to a later analysis, most CMV-associated TCR beta chains appeared to be HLA-restricted, and the HLA associations seemed to be driven largely by CMV exposure. Because counts were too low, around 18 rarely observed V segments, including chromosome 9 orphons, were left out of the earlier analysis of about 500 of the donors. In both the original and validation cohorts, the classifier was reported to diagnose cytomegalovirus status with high specificity and sensitivity. Correlated functional status among segregating V segments might be attributable to linkage disequilibrium, but an unknown experimental factor could not be ruled out. While some public TCRs were present in many individuals, most TCR sequences turned up only very rarely across donors. An earlier analysis of approximately 600 of the donors showed that most TCR beta V segments appeared in productive rearrangements either about 90% or about 30% of the time, which broadly matched IMGT annotations. At a false discovery rate of 0.05, a later analysis linked 15,000 to 20,000 TCR beta sequences to specific HLA alleles. A total of roughly 160 TCR beta chains were listed by the study as associated with cytomegalovirus.

Specimen: PBMCs. This chain joins TRBV6-5 to TRBJ2-5, with no D gene named confidently. This TCR was recovered from a man aged 35-49 years in good health and CMV-seropositive. CDR3 sequence: CASSVGQMGSETQYF. Here is the DNA: TGTGCCAGCAGTGTTGGGCAGATGGGTTCGGAGACCCAGTACTTC.